Following are 28 T cell receptor beta chains from one sample sequenced in a study of blood T cell repertoires in COVID-19. Assay used: immunoSEQ multiplex PCR; TCRdb lists only in-frame clones, some missing. Among around 11,000 clones listed, around 85% were seen once. Sample: peripheral blood. The source of these receptors is a man in his 70s with active COVID-19.

The rearrangement links TRBV2 to TRBJ2-2, with TRBD1 as a possible D gene (5 bases). From germline, CDR1 is SNHLY and CDR2 FYNNEI. The CDR3 is made up of 16 amino acids. The V and J ends lost 4 bases and 5 bases respectively, with 17 bases between them. The CDR3 bases are TGTGCCAGCAGTGCCAGGGATAAGCAGATAACCGGGGAGCTGTTTTTT. It codes for CASSARDKQITGELFF.

This chain joins TRBV7-9 and TRBJ2-2, with unresolved D. Germline assignment: CDR1 SEHNR and CDR2 FQNEAQ (reference sequence). V was pared by 3 bases and J by 4 bases, with 3 bases between. The CDR3 is 12 residues long. The CDR3 reads CASSFGTGELFF. CDR3 in DNA: TGTGCCAGCAGCTTCGGCACCGGGGAGCTGTTTTTT.

The chain couples TRBV7-2 to TRBJ2-1, with D unresolved. CDR3 length equals 11 residues. Germline lookup yields CDR1 SGHTA and CDR2 FQGNSA. V lost 7 bases to trimming and J lost 5 bases, with 6 bases between them. The CDR3 coding sequence is TGTGCCAGCAACAATAACAATGAGCAGTTCTTC. Protein sequence: CASNNNNEQFF.

The V gene is TRBV6-5, the J gene TRBJ2-7; 7 bases line up with TRBD2. The CDR3 covers 13 residues. The V gene end was trimmed by 7 bases and the J gene end by 1 base; junction bases not matched to a gene: 4. CDR1 is MNHEY, CDR2 SVGAGI, per germline. In nucleotides, the CDR3 is TGTGCCAGCAAGCGGGACGCGTCCTACGAGCAGTACTTC. This encodes CASKRDASYEQYF.

V and J are TRBV7-3 and TRBJ2-2, with 7 positions matching TRBD2. The germline gives CDR1 SGHTA, CDR2 FQGTGA. With 2 bases clipped from V and 6 bases from J, the junction kept 6 bases outside the gene matches. The CDR3 runs to 15 residues. CDR3 nucleotide sequence: TGTGCCAGCAGCTTAGGACTAGGGCGTGCCGGGGAGCTGTTTTTT. Translation gives CASSLGLGRAGELFF.

The chain couples TRBV4-3 to TRBJ2-2; D is unresolved. Germline CDR1 LGHNA, CDR2 YSLEER. The V end was cut by 0 bases, the J end by 8 bases, with 16 bases between. This CDR3 is built from 16 residues. The CDR3 sequence: CASSQEPTTLEGELFF. The CDR3 region has the DNA TGCGCCAGCAGCCAAGAACCCACTACCTTGGAGGGGGAGCTGTTTTTT.

The chain carries TRBV7-2 and TRBJ2-7; D possibly corresponds to TRBD2 (7 bases). V was trimmed by 4 bases and J by 5 bases, leaving 18 bases between them. Germline-derived CDR1 and CDR2 are SGHTA and FQGNSA. The CDR3 spans 15 residues. Written as DNA, the CDR3 is TGTGCCAGCAGCTGGGGCTGGAGGGGGAGGGACGAGCAGTACTTC. It yields the protein CASSWGWRGRDEQYF.

The chain is built from TRBV6-5 and TRBJ2-1; 9 bases fit TRBD1. V lost 2 bases, J lost 6 bases, and 5 bases stayed unmatched. CDR3 length: 15 amino acids. CDR1 and CDR2 (germline): MNHEY, SVGAGI. CDR3 sequence: CASSYRDRAVNEQFF. The CDR3 nucleotides are TGTGCCAGCAGTTACCGGGACAGGGCGGTCAATGAGCAGTTCTTC.

The V gene is TRBV7-8, the J gene TRBJ2-1; no clear D gene. This CDR3 has 15 amino acids. CDR1 is SGHVS, CDR2 FQNEAQ, per germline. V was clipped by 1 base and J by 4 bases, with 11 bases between them. The CDR3 loop reads CASSLGSGSYNEQFF. In DNA, the CDR3 is TGTGCCAGCAGCTTAGGGTCCGGGTCTTACAATGAGCAGTTCTTC.

This clone was counted only a few times. The chain recombines TRBV12-3 or TRBV12-4 with TRBJ1-1; 12 bases match TRBD1. The CDR3 covers 13 residues. V gave up 8 bases and J gave up 6 bases; unmatched junction bases: 4. CDR3 sequence: CASRGQGASEAFF. CDR3 coding DNA: TGTGCCAGCCGGGGACAGGGGGCGTCTGAAGCTTTCTTT.

V is TRBV4-1 and J is TRBJ1-6, with 9 bases identical to TRBD1. The CDR3 runs to 15 residues. Germline loops: CDR1 MGHRA, CDR2 YSYEKL. J was trimmed by 12 bases and V by 0 bases; bases with no gene match: 6. CDR3 DNA: TGCGCCAGCAGCCAAGAGGGACAGGGAGTAGGACCCCTCCACTTT. It translates to CASSQEGQGVGPLHF.

This clone was observed a handful of times. The V gene is TRBV5-1, the J gene TRBJ2-5; maybe TRBD1 (7 bases). Germline V lookup: CDR1 SGHRS, CDR2 YFSETQ. CDR3 length equals 15 residues. V was pared by 6 bases and J by 5 bases, with 20 bases between. The DNA of the CDR3 is TGCGCCAGCACCCAAAGTCAACCAGGGGGGGAGACCCAGTACTTC. Translating gives CASTQSQPGGETQYF.

The rearrangement uses TRBV4-3 and TRBJ2-1; 7 nucleotides match TRBD2. The CDR3 is made up of 17 amino acids. In germline, CDR1 is LGHNA, CDR2 YSLEER. Germline trimming cut 1 base from V and 4 bases from J; bases unmatched to any gene: 10. CDR3 protein: CASSQGVAGLTYNEQFF. DNA for the CDR3: TGCGCCAGCAGCCAAGGGGTAGCGGGCCTAACTTACAATGAGCAGTTCTTC.

This chain uses TRBV5-1 with TRBJ2-7; 7 bases line up with TRBD2. The CDR3 length is 14 residues. CDR1 SGHRS and CDR2 YFSETQ come from the germline V gene. Germline trimming cut 4 bases from V and 2 bases from J; bases unmatched to any gene: 6. CDR3 sequence reads: CASSPGRGPYEQYF. As DNA, the CDR3 is TGCGCCAGCAGCCCGGGGAGGGGACCCTACGAGCAGTACTTC. Looking up the rest from reference TRBV5-1 and TRBJ2-7 gives the full variable domain: KAGVTQTPRYLIKTRGQQVTLSCSPISGHRSVSWYQQTPGQGLQFLFEYFSETQRNKGNFPGRFSGRQFSNSRSEMNVSTLELGDSALYLCASSPGRGPYEQYFGPGTRLTVT.

V usage is TRBV7-8 and J usage is TRBJ1-1; the D gene is possibly TRBD1 (6 bases). This CDR3 region has 13 residues. Germline assignment: CDR1 SGHVS and CDR2 FQNEAQ. Trimming removed 5 bases at V and 1 base at J, with 8 bases between. CDR3 residues: CASSRQENTEAFF. In DNA form, the CDR3 reads TGTGCCAGCAGCAGACAGGAGAACACTGAAGCTTTCTTT.

The chain has TRBV20-1 and TRBJ2-7; weak D call: TRBD1 (6 bases). V gave up 3 bases and J gave up 7 bases, with 22 bases separating them. Germline V CDR1 and CDR2: DFQATT, SNEGSKA (reference sequence). CDR3 length: 15 amino acids. CDR3 residues: CSASPNGGLAEEQYF. The CDR3 DNA sequence: TGCAGTGCTAGTCCCAATGGGGGCTTAGCTGAAGAGCAGTACTTC.

V gene TRBV18 combines with J gene TRBJ1-2; 9 positions agree with TRBD1. This CDR3 has 15 amino acids. Trimming removed 3 bases from V and 6 bases from J; junction bases left unmatched: 8. Germline V gene data show CDR1 as KGHSH and CDR2 as LQKENI. CDR3: CASSPGTGWKDGYTF. The DNA for the CDR3 is TGTGCCAGCTCACCCGGGACAGGGTGGAAGGATGGCTACACCTTC.

This chain joins TRBV5-1 and TRBJ2-5; D is perhaps TRBD2 (6 bases). In germline, CDR1 is SGHRS, CDR2 YFSETQ. The V and J ends lost 4 bases and 4 bases respectively, with 14 bases between them. The CDR3 covers 14 residues. The DNA of the CDR3 is TGCGCCAGCAGCACCGCGGGACTTATAGAGACCCAGTACTTC. This codes for CASSTAGLIETQYF. The full variable domain, its missing parts supplied by reference TRBV5-1 and TRBJ2-5, is KAGVTQTPRYLIKTRGQQVTLSCSPISGHRSVSWYQQTPGQGLQFLFEYFSETQRNKGNFPGRFSGRQFSNSRSEMNVSTLELGDSALYLCASSTAGLIETQYFGPGTRLLVL.

The J gene is TRBJ1-2, the V gene TRBV7-8; 9 nucleotides agree with TRBD1. In germline, CDR1 is SGHVS, CDR2 FQNEAQ. V trimming: 5 bases; J trimming: 7 bases; junction bases outside the gene matches: 8. The CDR3 consists of 14 residues. CDR3 nucleotide sequence: TGTGCCAGCAGCGCCGGGACAGGGAGCTTTGGCTACACCTTC. Its translation: CASSAGTGSFGYTF. Drawing the rest from reference TRBV7-8 and TRBJ1-2, the complete variable domain is GAGVSQSPRYKVAKRGQDVALRCDPISGHVSLFWYQQALGQGPEFLTYFQNEAQLDKSGLPSDRFFAERPEGSVSTLKIQRTQQEDSAVYLCASSAGTGSFGYTFGSGTRLTVV.

The chain carries TRBV5-1 and TRBJ2-1; 9 bases agree with TRBD2. The CDR3 length is 15 residues. The germline CDR1 and CDR2 sequences are SGHRS and YFSETQ. The V segment lost 5 bases and the J segment 8 bases; nucleotides outside the gene matches: 11. The CDR3 nucleotides are TGCGCCAGCAGGCCGCGCGGCGGGGGGGCCGATGAGCAGTTCTTC. Amino acid sequence: CASRPRGGGADEQFF.

V and J are TRBV3-1 (or the pseudogene TRBV3-2) and TRBJ2-3; the match to TRBD2 covers 8 bases. The CDR3 is 16 residues long. The germline V gene encodes CDR1 LGHDT and CDR2 YNNKEL (reference sequence). The ends lost 5 bases at V and 4 bases at J; junction bases unmatched: 11. The CDR3 is CASSSRGSGGADTQYF. CDR3 sequence (DNA): TGTGCCAGCAGCTCCCGCGGAAGCGGGGGAGCAGATACGCAGTATTTT.

The chain employs TRBV18 and TRBJ2-1, with 7 positions matching TRBD1. CDR1 KGHSH and CDR2 LQKENI come from the germline V gene. The V segment lost 6 bases and the J segment 9 bases; nucleotides outside the gene matches: 11. This CDR3 region has 14 residues. The CDR3 spells CASSGQVGSAEQFF. The CDR3 bases are TGTGCCAGCTCCGGACAGGTGGGGTCGGCTGAGCAGTTCTTC.

This clone occurred once. This sequence joins TRBV7-3 and TRBJ2-3; weak D call: TRBD2 (7 bases). CDR1 is SGHTA and CDR2 is FQGTGA in the germline V gene. V shed 4 bases and J shed 2 bases, with 13 bases lying between them. The CDR3 contains 15 residues. The CDR3 region has the DNA TGTGCCAGCAGCTCCAGGGGAGGGGACACAGATACGCAGTATTTT. Translating gives CASSSRGGDTDTQYF.

This clone appeared a few times. The chain has TRBV3-1 (or the pseudogene TRBV3-2) and TRBJ2-5, with D possibly TRBD2 on 5 matching bases. The V end was cut by 1 base, the J end by 5 bases, with 14 bases between. The germline V gene encodes CDR1 LGHDT and CDR2 YNNKEL (reference sequence). The CDR3 is 15 amino acids. The CDR3 loop reads CASSQVAPRGETQYF. In DNA, the CDR3 is TGTGCCAGCAGCCAAGTAGCGCCCCGTGGGGAGACCCAGTACTTC.

The J gene is TRBJ2-5, the V gene TRBV3-1 (or the pseudogene TRBV3-2); TRBD2 matches 9 bases. The ends lost 5 bases at V and 2 bases at J; junction bases unmatched: 6. CDR1 is LGHDT, CDR2 YNNKEL, per germline (reference sequence). CDR3 length equals 15 residues. The CDR3 DNA follows: TGTGCCAGCAGCGAGCGGGGGGCGTCTCAAGAGACCCAGTACTTC. Translating it yields CASSERGASQETQYF.

The chain has TRBV7-3 and TRBJ2-3; TRBD2 aligns across 7 bases. Germline V gives CDR1 SGHTA, CDR2 FQGTGA. V was clipped by 1 base and J by 0 bases; unmatched bases: 4. This CDR3 has 16 amino acids. CDR3 sequence reads: CASSLKLARSTDTQYF. DNA for the CDR3: TGTGCCAGCAGCTTAAAACTAGCGAGGAGCACAGATACGCAGTATTTT.

The chain uses TRBV20-1 and TRBJ2-3, with 7 nucleotides matching TRBD2. This CDR3 contains 16 residues. The germline gives CDR1 DFQATT, CDR2 SNEGSKA (reference sequence). V lost 3 bases and J lost 4; bases outside the gene matches: 13. The CDR3 DNA sequence: TGCAGTGCTAGTAATCGGGCTTCCCGGGGGGCAGATACGCAGTATTTT. Encoded protein: CSASNRASRGADTQYF.

The rearrangement joins TRBV18 to TRBJ1-5; 7 nucleotides agree with TRBD1. V was pared by 3 bases and J by 11 bases, with 10 bases of the junction left unmatched. Per the germline V gene, CDR1 is KGHSH and CDR2 is LQKENI. CDR3 length equals 14 residues. The CDR3 DNA reads as TGTGCCAGCTCACCTTCGGGACAGAAGGGAGCCCAGCATTTT. Translating gives CASSPSGQKGAQHF.